A single sample is the source of the 8 T cell receptor beta chains below, sequenced in a study of T-cell reconstitution after alpha-beta-depleted transplantation in children (dated by TCRdb to the mid-2010s). The library was generated by PCR. Sequenced using an Illumina HiSeq 2500. TCR library preparation used molecular barcoding, with unique molecular identifiers applied to normalize quantification of the TCRbeta repertoire. In-frame beta chains were kept once TCRdb had trimmed the public reads at Q25 with fastp and called clones with MiXCR. Rows are combined by CDR3 protein, so each entry shows the most common genes and DNA. For this sample the table gives 200,000 or so distinct CDR3 sequences, of which about 6% were detected only once. The top ten clones comprise roughly 4.7% of the sample. The intended sense of this specimen's treatment or condition label: allogeneic hematopoietic cell transplantation with graft depleted of TCRalphabeta T cells and CD19 B cells.

This specimen consisted of PBMCs, obtained before TCRalphabeta/CD19-depleted stem cell transplant. The receptors were gathered from a girl younger than two with combined immunodeficiency, due to receive a stem cell transplant.

The table lists this clonotype with many counts. The rearrangement uses TRBV20-1 and TRBJ2-7; a possible D gene is TRBD2 (5 bases). V lost 3 bases and J lost 0, with 15 bases in between. There are 15 residues in the CDR3. CDR1 is DFQATT and CDR2 is SNEGSKA in the germline V gene (reference sequence). The CDR3 nucleotides are TGCAGTGCTAGGTCAGAGAGGGCGAGCTCCTACGAGCAGTACTTC. Residues: CSARSERASSYEQYF.

This clonotype was detected many times. The rearrangement uses TRBV7-9 and TRBJ1-2; 8 positions agree with TRBD1. The V and J ends lost 0 bases and 5 bases, in that order; junction bases with no gene match: 5. Germline CDR1 reads SEHNR; CDR2 reads FQNEAQ (reference sequence). There are 15 residues in the CDR3. Here the CDR3 reads CASSLAGTGSYGYTF. As DNA, the CDR3 is TGTGCCAGCAGCTTAGCAGGGACAGGCTCATATGGCTACACCTTC.

This clonotype showed up many times. The V and J genes are TRBV2 and TRBJ2-7; no clear D gene. Germline assignment: CDR1 SNHLY and CDR2 FYNNEI. The CDR3 has 14 residues. The V end lost 10 bases, the J end lost 1 base, and 17 bases lay between the germline ends. The DNA of the CDR3 is TGTGCCACCACGGACCGGGCGGTTTCCTACGAGCAGTACTTC. Translated, it gives CATTDRAVSYEQYF. The whole variable domain, remainder taken from reference TRBV2 and TRBJ2-7, is EPEVTQTPSHQVTQMGQEVILRCVPISNHLYFYWYRQILGQKVEFLVSFYNNEISEKSEIFDDQFSVERPDGSNFTLKIRSTKLEDSAMYFCATTDRAVSYEQYFGPGTRLTVT.

This clonotype was detected ten times or more. This rearrangement joins TRBV4-1 to TRBJ2-3; 12 nucleotides align to TRBD2. CDR3 size: 19 residues. The J segment lost 2 bases and the V segment lost 0 bases, leaving 9 bases of the junction unmatched. Germline V lookup: CDR1 MGHRA, CDR2 YSYEKL. CDR3 in amino acids: CASSQDLTSGGPFTDTQYF. DNA for the CDR3: TGCGCCAGCAGCCAAGATTTGACTAGCGGGGGACCATTCACAGATACGCAGTATTTT.

The chain couples TRBV20-1 to TRBJ1-5; weak D call: TRBD1 (5 bases). V was pared by 0 bases and J by 0 bases, with 9 bases between. From germline, CDR1 is DFQATT and CDR2 SNEGSKA (reference sequence). This CDR3 is 15 amino acids long. The CDR3 sequence: CSARDPTVSNQPQHF. Written as DNA, the CDR3 is TGCAGTGCTAGAGATCCGACAGTTAGCAATCAGCCCCAGCATTTT.

This clonotype was seen at least ten times. This sequence joins TRBV29-1 and TRBJ2-2; possibly TRBD1 for D (6 bases). The CDR3 has 12 amino acids. V gave up 5 bases and J gave up 3 bases, with 7 bases separating them. Germline V gene data show CDR1 as SQVTM and CDR2 as ANQGSEA. CDR3 sequence reads: CSVNRDTGELFF. The DNA for the CDR3 is TGCAGCGTTAACAGGGACACCGGGGAGCTGTTTTTT.

This clonotype was detected ten times or more. V is TRBV29-1 and J is TRBJ2-1, with a weak D call TRBD2 (6 bases). The V end lost 0 bases, the J end lost 10 bases, and 16 bases lay between the germline ends. There are 14 residues in the CDR3. Germline V gene sequence: CDR1 SQVTM, CDR2 ANQGSEA. The CDR3 protein is CSVEDRERLGEQFF. The DNA for the CDR3 is TGCAGCGTTGAAGATCGGGAGCGACTCGGGGAGCAGTTCTTC.

This clonotype was seen at least ten times. V usage is TRBV27 and J usage is TRBJ2-7; TRBD1 might be the D (6 bases). Trimming removed 9 bases from V and 3 bases from J, with 15 bases in between. Germline V gene lookup returns CDR1 MNHEY and CDR2 SMNVEV (reference sequence). This CDR3 has 13 amino acids. The CDR3, as DNA: TGTGCCAGTTCACAGGGCACCAACTACGAGCAGTACTTC. It yields the protein CASSQGTNYEQYF.